The clone carrying this T cell receptor beta chain was recorded a few times. Its specificity is not known. Next came a second PCR, run for roughly 6 to 11 cycles, which used a sample-barcoded 5' primer along with a J-beta primer mix. Every molecule of cDNA carried a tag from a template-switch adaptor with 12 random nucleotides. Every sample returned 2.5 million or more CDR3-containing paired-end reads. TCRdb used MiXCR to reprocess the 5' RACE reads, holding one entry per CDR3 protein. The sample has over 1,500,000 distinct CDR3 sequences; around 50% are singletons. V was shortened by 4 bases and J by 5 bases, with 23 bases between the two germline ends. This CDR3 is built from 16 residues. The germline CDR1 and CDR2 sequences are DFQATT and SNEGSKA (reference sequence). The source of the sample is a study of blood T cells in healthy people across ages. Study details: Per every two T cells, about one barcoded beta molecule was captured by template switching.

Findings of the study overall: Unsorted PBMCs ruled out conclusive naive versus antigen-experienced comparison.

Sequencing was carried out using blood. The rearrangement uses TRBV20-1 and TRBJ2-5; perhaps TRBD1 as D (5 bases). This clonotype was obtained from a woman aged 40-49 years in good health. The CDR3 coding sequence is TGCAGTGCTAACTCTCGCCCAACCCCTCCAGGGGAGACCCAGTACTTC. Protein product: CSANSRPTPPGETQYF.